Listed here are 5 T cell receptor beta chains from one sample, sequenced in a study of cytomegalovirus exposure and HLA in healthy donors. Method: immunoSEQ multiplex PCR; TCRdb's copy keeps in-frame clones and lacks some. The profile shows roughly 280,000 clones, about 86% of them singletons. Source material: PBMCs. The receptors derive from a woman under 30 in good health and CMV-seronegative.

This chain uses TRBV18 with TRBJ1-4; D might be TRBD1 (6 bases). Germline V CDR1 and CDR2: KGHSH, LQKENI. V gave up 3 bases and J gave up 7 bases, with 15 bases separating them. The CDR3 contains 15 residues. The CDR3 protein is CASSPPGYRVEKLFF. The CDR3 coding sequence is TGTGCCAGCTCACCCCCGGGCTACAGGGTTGAAAAACTGTTTTTT.

The chain is built from TRBV29-1 and TRBJ2-5; 8 positions match TRBD2. In germline, CDR1 is SQVTM, CDR2 ANQGSEA. The CDR3 runs 12 residues. V trimming: 5 bases; J trimming: 5 bases; junction bases outside the gene matches: 4. DNA of the CDR3: TGCAGCGTTTTAGCGGGGAGTGAGACCCAGTACTTC. As protein: CSVLAGSETQYF.

This clone showed up just a few times. This chain links TRBV7-2 with TRBJ1-2, with TRBD1 as a possible D gene (5 bases). The CDR3 consists of 14 residues. The ends were cut back, 1 base at V and 8 bases at J, with 14 bases in the middle. Germline CDR1 and CDR2: SGHTA and FQGNSA. DNA for the CDR3: TGTGCCAGCAGCTTAGTAGGCGGGGCGAGGGGCTACACCTTC. It translates to CASSLVGGARGYTF.

The chain combines TRBV11-2 with TRBJ1-2; D might be TRBD1 (6 bases). This CDR3 has 16 residues. Per germline, CDR1 SGHAT and CDR2 FQNNGV. Trimming took off 6 bases at V and 8 bases at J, with 25 bases between the two ends. The DNA for the CDR3 is TGTGCCAGCAGGCCTAACACCGGACAGTCGGGACGAGGCTACACCTTC. It codes for CASRPNTGQSGRGYTF.

This clone was detected once. J is TRBJ2-7 and V is TRBV10-3; D is ambiguous. This CDR3 has 15 amino acids. Germline V gene lookup returns CDR1 ENHRY and CDR2 SYGVKD. Trimming removed 0 bases at V and 0 bases at J, with 9 bases between. In nucleotides, the CDR3 is TGTGCCATCAGTGAGTCCGAACACGCCTCCTACGAGCAGTACTTC. Translating it yields CAISESEHASYEQYF.